This T cell receptor (beta chain) appears in the sequencing data of a study of Graves' ophthalmopathy and Graves' hyperthyroidism. On the study more broadly: The blood sample was drawn at first diagnosis and before any treatment.

Clinicians diagnosed using symptoms, serum thyroxine, TRAb, thyroid ultrasound and orbital computed tomography. The authors used Ficoll-Paque density gradient centrifugation to separate PBMCs. The input was roughly 10 ml of fresh peripheral blood. Germline V CDR1 and CDR2: SNHLY, FYNNEI. The V end lost 7 bases, the J end lost 9 bases, and 19 bases lay between the germline ends. CDR3 length: 14 residues. RNA transcripts provided the template for amplifying TCR beta CDR3 regions. RT-PCR with HTBI primers came first, then second-round multiplex PCR. TCRdb re-called the multiplex PCR reads with MiXCR, one entry per CDR3 protein. This table holds around 600,000 distinct CDR3 sequences, about 40% found once. General observations from the study: This model predicted ophthalmopathy progression (sensitivity 60% to 71%, specificity about 72%).

This clonotype has ten or more counts. Its matching antigen is unknown. The V gene is TRBV2, the J gene TRBJ1-5, with TRBD1 as a possible D gene (5 bases). Material for sequencing was peripheral blood. This sequence was found in an adult man with Graves' ophthalmopathy. Here the CDR3 reads CASMGADGTRPQHF. The CDR3 DNA sequence: TGTGCCAGCATGGGAGCAGACGGGACTCGGCCCCAGCATTTT.